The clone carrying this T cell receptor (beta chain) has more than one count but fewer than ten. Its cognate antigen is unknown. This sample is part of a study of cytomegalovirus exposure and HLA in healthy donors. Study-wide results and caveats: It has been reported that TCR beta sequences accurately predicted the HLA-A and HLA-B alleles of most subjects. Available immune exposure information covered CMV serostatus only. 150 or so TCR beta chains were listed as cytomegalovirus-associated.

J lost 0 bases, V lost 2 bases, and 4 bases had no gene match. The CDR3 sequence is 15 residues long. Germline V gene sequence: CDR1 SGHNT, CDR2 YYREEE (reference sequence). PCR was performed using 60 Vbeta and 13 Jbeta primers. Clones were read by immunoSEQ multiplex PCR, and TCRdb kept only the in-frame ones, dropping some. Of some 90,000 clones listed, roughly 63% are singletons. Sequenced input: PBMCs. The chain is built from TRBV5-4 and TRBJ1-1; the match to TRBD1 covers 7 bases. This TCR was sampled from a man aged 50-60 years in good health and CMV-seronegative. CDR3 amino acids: CASSFGTDMNTEAFF. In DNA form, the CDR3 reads TGTGCCAGCAGCTTCGGGACAGACATGAACACTGAAGCTTTCTTT.